These T cell receptor beta chains were read from a single sample in a study of breast tumors, draining lymph nodes, adjacent tissues. Each CDR3 protein gets one entry after TCRdb re-called the multiplex PCR reads with MiXCR. The sample lists about 180,000 distinct CDR3 sequences; around a third were seen once. Source material: axillary lymph node tissue. The receptors here all came from a female donor with breast cancer. Some clones in this sample may be carry-over from other donors' samples. CDR3s include the opening cysteine and the closing phenylalanine or tryptophan. The order of the fields is J gene, V gene, clone size, D gene, CDR3 DNA, CDR3 protein. A D gene is named only where the DNA matches it firmly. Size values are once, few and many counts, or a class for expanded clones, and some rows have none.

J gene: TRBJ2-1; V gene: TRBV19; clone size: many; D gene: TRBD1; CDR3 DNA: TGTGCCAGTAGTATGGCCTGGACAGGGAGAAATGAGCAGTTCTTC; CDR3 protein: CASSMAWTGRNEQFF
J gene: TRBJ2-1; V gene: TRBV2; clone size: -; D gene: -; CDR3 DNA: TGTGCCAGCAGTGAAGGTGGGGGGACATTTGTGAATGAGCAGTTCTTC; CDR3 protein: CASSEGGGTFVNEQFF
J gene: TRBJ1-2; V gene: TRBV7-2; clone size: many; D gene: -; CDR3 DNA: TGTGCCAGCAGCTCCCAGCGGGGGGCGGGGGCGCAGGGCTACACCTTC; CDR3 protein: CASSSQRGAGAQGYTF
J gene: TRBJ1-4; V gene: TRBV5-5; clone size: many; D gene: -; CDR3 DNA: TGTGCCAGCAGCCCGTTGGGTGCAACTAATGAAAAACTGTTTTTT; CDR3 protein: CASSPLGATNEKLFF
J gene: TRBJ1-4; V gene: TRBV5-1; clone size: many; D gene: -; CDR3 DNA: TGCGCCAGCAGCTCCGGGATAGGGGATGAAAAACTGTTTTTT; CDR3 protein: CASSSGIGDEKLFF
J gene: TRBJ2-2; V gene: TRBV18; clone size: many; D gene: -; CDR3 DNA: TGTGCCAGCTCACCTACCGGGGAGCTGTTTTTT; CDR3 protein: CASSPTGELFF
J gene: TRBJ2-3; V gene: TRBV4-1; clone size: many; D gene: TRBD2; CDR3 DNA: TGCGCCAGCAGCCAAGAGCGGGGGAGCACAGATACGCAGTATTTT; CDR3 protein: CASSQERGSTDTQYF
J gene: TRBJ1-5; V gene: TRBV7-9; clone size: -; D gene: -; CDR3 DNA: TGTGCCACTCAAGACGATAGCAATCAGCCCCAGCATTTT; CDR3 protein: CATQDDSNQPQHF
J gene: TRBJ2-7; V gene: TRBV12-3/TRBV12-4; clone size: many; D gene: TRBD1; CDR3 DNA: TGTGCCAGCAGTTTAACAGGGGGCATCGAGCAGTACTTC; CDR3 protein: CASSLTGGIEQYF
J gene: TRBJ1-6; V gene: TRBV7-9; clone size: many; D gene: -; CDR3 DNA: TGTGCCAGCACCCCGCCGGGAGGTCGGTCACCCCTCCACTTT; CDR3 protein: CASTPPGGRSPLHF
J gene: TRBJ2-2; V gene: TRBV5-5; clone size: many; D gene: -; CDR3 DNA: TGTGCCAGCAGCTTGGATCCTAACACCGGGGAGCTGTTTTTT; CDR3 protein: CASSLDPNTGELFF
J gene: TRBJ2-1; V gene: TRBV19; clone size: many; D gene: -; CDR3 DNA: TGTGCCAGTAGCCCGCGGGGCCAGCAGCAGTTCTTC; CDR3 protein: CASSPRGQQQFF
J gene: TRBJ1-5; V gene: TRBV30; clone size: -; D gene: -; CDR3 DNA: TGTGCCTGGAGTGTACCCGGGGGAACGTATAGCAATCAGCCCCAGCATTTT; CDR3 protein: CAWSVPGGTYSNQPQHF
J gene: TRBJ1-5; V gene: TRBV12-3/TRBV12-4; clone size: many; D gene: -; CDR3 DNA: TGTGCCAGCAGTTCGTTGGGGGGTCAGCCCCAGCATTTT; CDR3 protein: CASSSLGGQPQHF
J gene: TRBJ2-2; V gene: TRBV2; clone size: -; D gene: -; CDR3 DNA: TGTGCCAGCAGTGCGGCAGGGCTGGGGGAGCTGTTTTTT; CDR3 protein: CASSAAGLGELFF
J gene: TRBJ2-1; V gene: TRBV20-1; clone size: many; D gene: TRBD2; CDR3 DNA: TGCAGTGCTAGAGTCCCCGGGGGGGGGCCCCACTACAATGAGCAGTTCTTC; CDR3 protein: CSARVPGGGPHYNEQFF
J gene: TRBJ1-1; V gene: TRBV2; clone size: once; D gene: TRBD1; CDR3 DNA: TGTGCCACCAGTTCCCGAGGGGGCCAGAACACTGAAGCTTTCTTT; CDR3 protein: CATSSRGGQNTEAFF
J gene: TRBJ1-6; V gene: TRBV12-3/TRBV12-4; clone size: once; D gene: -; CDR3 DNA: TGTGCCAGCAGCATAAGCGGGGGAAGGTCACCCCTCCACTTT; CDR3 protein: CASSISGGRSPLHF
J gene: TRBJ1-6; V gene: TRBV6-6; clone size: many; D gene: TRBD1; CDR3 DNA: TGTGCCAGCACCCCAGGGGGTGGGAATTCACCCCTCCACTTT; CDR3 protein: CASTPGGGNSPLHF
J gene: TRBJ1-5; V gene: TRBV6-1; clone size: many; D gene: -; CDR3 DNA: TGTGCCGCCAAGGCCAGGCATCATAGCAATCAGCCCCAGCATTTT; CDR3 protein: CAAKARHHSNQPQHF
J gene: TRBJ2-6; V gene: TRBV7-9; clone size: -; D gene: -; CDR3 DNA: TGTGCCAGCAGCCCCCCTAGCACAGGGAGCTCTGGGGCCAACGTCCTGACTTTC; CDR3 protein: CASSPPSTGSSGANVLTF
J gene: TRBJ2-7; V gene: TRBV19; clone size: many; D gene: TRBD1; CDR3 DNA: TGTGCCAGTAGTAACGACGGGACAGGGGGCCGGGAGCAGTACTTC; CDR3 protein: CASSNDGTGGREQYF
J gene: TRBJ2-3; V gene: TRBV9; clone size: many; D gene: TRBD2; CDR3 DNA: TGTGCCAGCAGCGTAGAACTAGCGGGGGTCCCAGATACGCAGTATTTT; CDR3 protein: CASSVELAGVPDTQYF
J gene: TRBJ1-1; V gene: TRBV12-3/TRBV12-4; clone size: -; D gene: -; CDR3 DNA: TGTGCCAGCAGTTATTTGGGGGCAGCTTTCTTT; CDR3 protein: CASSYLGAAFF
J gene: TRBJ1-2; V gene: TRBV9; clone size: many; D gene: -; CDR3 DNA: TGTGCCAGCAGGACCCGCGCGGGTGGCTACACCTTC; CDR3 protein: CASRTRAGGYTF
J gene: TRBJ2-7; V gene: TRBV7-9; clone size: -; D gene: TRBD1; CDR3 DNA: TGTGCCAGCAGCTTAGCGACAGGGGGCCACTCCTACGAGCAGTACTTC; CDR3 protein: CASSLATGGHSYEQYF
J gene: TRBJ2-5; V gene: TRBV12-3/TRBV12-4; clone size: many; D gene: TRBD2; CDR3 DNA: TGTGCCACCCAGGGCGGGGGGAAAGAGACCCAGTACTTC; CDR3 protein: CATQGGGKETQYF
J gene: TRBJ2-5; V gene: TRBV7-2; clone size: -; D gene: TRBD2; CDR3 DNA: TGTGCCAGCAGCCCACCCGGGGTAGCGGGAGGGTCCCGGCCCCAGTACTTC; CDR3 protein: CASSPPGVAGGSRPQYF
J gene: TRBJ2-7; V gene: TRBV28; clone size: few; D gene: -; CDR3 DNA: TGTGCCAGCAGTTTAAAGGAGCAGGGGAGGTACGAGCAGTACTTC; CDR3 protein: CASSLKEQGRYEQYF
J gene: TRBJ1-6; V gene: TRBV20-1; clone size: once; D gene: -; CDR3 DNA: TGCAATGCTAGAGGTACCGGGACGGAGGTCTATAGTTCACCCCTCCACTTT; CDR3 protein: CNARGTGTEVYSSPLHF
J gene: TRBJ1-2; V gene: TRBV27; clone size: few; D gene: TRBD1; CDR3 DNA: TGTGCCAGCACTCTAACGCCGGGGACAGCCTATGGCTACACCTTC; CDR3 protein: CASTLTPGTAYGYTF
J gene: TRBJ2-5; V gene: TRBV20-1; clone size: -; D gene: -; CDR3 DNA: TGCAGTGCTGGCAAAACAGGGCGAGAGACCCAGTACTTC; CDR3 protein: CSAGKTGRETQYF
J gene: TRBJ2-6; V gene: TRBV4-1; clone size: many; D gene: -; CDR3 DNA: TGCGCCAGCAGCCAACCGGGTACTGGGGCCAACGTCCTGACTTTC; CDR3 protein: CASSQPGTGANVLTF
J gene: TRBJ2-2; V gene: TRBV12-3/TRBV12-4; clone size: many; D gene: -; CDR3 DNA: TGTGCCAGCACCCTGACCCCCGGCACCGGGGAGCTGTTTTTT; CDR3 protein: CASTLTPGTGELFF
J gene: TRBJ1-2; V gene: TRBV10-3; clone size: -; D gene: -; CDR3 DNA: TGTGCCACTCACGAAGGTGCTAGTGGCTACACCTTC; CDR3 protein: CATHEGASGYTF
J gene: TRBJ1-6; V gene: TRBV2; clone size: -; D gene: TRBD1; CDR3 DNA: TGTGCCAGCAGAGTACCGGGACAGGGGGCGCGTTCACCCCTCCACTTT; CDR3 protein: CASRVPGQGARSPLHF
J gene: TRBJ1-2; V gene: TRBV20-1; clone size: -; D gene: -; CDR3 DNA: TGCAGTGTTATAGATTACAATGAGCAGGGCACGAATGGCTACACCTTC; CDR3 protein: CSVIDYNEQGTNGYTF
J gene: TRBJ1-2; V gene: TRBV3-1; clone size: -; D gene: -; CDR3 DNA: TGTGCCAGCAGCCAAAGGTGCGGGGATGACACCTTC; CDR3 protein: CASSQRCGDDTF
J gene: TRBJ1-5; V gene: TRBV10-3; clone size: many; D gene: TRBD1; CDR3 DNA: TGTGCCATCAGTGAGATCATGGGACAGGGGAATCAGCCCCAGCATTTT; CDR3 protein: CAISEIMGQGNQPQHF
J gene: TRBJ2-7; V gene: TRBV27; clone size: many; D gene: -; CDR3 DNA: TGTGCCAGCGGGACTGATAACACACTGAGCTCCTACGAGCAGTACTTC; CDR3 protein: CASGTDNTLSSYEQYF
J gene: TRBJ2-2; V gene: TRBV2; clone size: many; D gene: TRBD2; CDR3 DNA: TGTGCCAGCAGATCAGCGGGAGCGGGTACCGGGGAGCTGTTTTTT; CDR3 protein: CASRSAGAGTGELFF
J gene: TRBJ1-1; V gene: TRBV20-1; clone size: few; D gene: -; CDR3 DNA: TGCAGTGCTAGAAGGACAGCCATGAACACTGAAGCTTTCTTT; CDR3 protein: CSARRTAMNTEAFF
J gene: TRBJ2-7; V gene: TRBV9; clone size: once; D gene: -; CDR3 DNA: TGTGCCAGCAGCGTAGACGGGGGCTCCTACGAGCAGTACTTC; CDR3 protein: CASSVDGGSYEQYF
J gene: TRBJ2-7; V gene: TRBV5-6; clone size: many; D gene: -; CDR3 DNA: TGTGCCAGCACTGTCCGGGTCCGACCCCACGAGCAGTACTTC; CDR3 protein: CASTVRVRPHEQYF
J gene: TRBJ2-1; V gene: TRBV19; clone size: many; D gene: TRBD1; CDR3 DNA: TGTGCCAGTAGTACGTTAGCGGGACAGGGGAATGAGCAGTTCTTC; CDR3 protein: CASSTLAGQGNEQFF